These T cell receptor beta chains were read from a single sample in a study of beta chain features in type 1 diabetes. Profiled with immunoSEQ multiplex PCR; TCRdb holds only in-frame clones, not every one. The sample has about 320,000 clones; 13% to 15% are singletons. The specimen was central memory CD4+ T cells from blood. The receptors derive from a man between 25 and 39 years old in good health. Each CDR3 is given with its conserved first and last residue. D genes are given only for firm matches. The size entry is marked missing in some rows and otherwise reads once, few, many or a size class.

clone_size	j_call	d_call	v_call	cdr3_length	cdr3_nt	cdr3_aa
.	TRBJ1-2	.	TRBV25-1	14	TGTGCCAGCAGTGGGTCAGGCGGCTTCTATGGCTACACCTTC	CASSGSGGFYGYTF
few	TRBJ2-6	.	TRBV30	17	TGTGCCTGGAGTTATTCGTTTGCGGGCGACGGGGCCAACGTCCTGACTTTC	CAWSYSFAGDGANVLTF
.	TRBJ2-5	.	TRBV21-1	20	TGTGCCAGCAGCAAAGTGTTAGACGGGTATCCACACCCTTGCCAAGAGACCCAGTACTTC	CASSKVLDGYPHPCQETQYF
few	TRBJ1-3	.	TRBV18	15	TGTGCCAGCTCCCGGGGTGGGGCCTCTGGAAACACCATATATTTT	CASSRGGASGNTIYF
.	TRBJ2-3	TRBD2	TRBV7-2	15	TGTGCCAGCATCATGATAGCGGGACTCACAGATACGCAGTATTTT	CASIMIAGLTDTQYF
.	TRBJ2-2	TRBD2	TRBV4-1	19	TGCGCCAGCAGCCTCGGTAGGACTAGCGGGAGGGCTGGGGCCGGGGAGCTGTTTTTT	CASSLGRTSGRAGAGELFF
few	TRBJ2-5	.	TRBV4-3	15	TGCGCCAGCAGCCAACAGAATGTCAGGGGCGAGACCCAGTACTTC	CASSQQNVRGETQYF
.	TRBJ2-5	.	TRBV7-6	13	TGTGCCAGCAGTTTTGTGGCCCAAGAGACCCAGTACTTC	CASSFVAQETQYF
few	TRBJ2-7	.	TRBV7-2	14	TGTGCCAGCAGCTCCCTCAGTGTTTCCTACGAGCAGTACTTC	CASSSLSVSYEQYF
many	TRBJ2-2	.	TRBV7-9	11	TGTGCCAGCAGCTTATACCGGGAGCTGTTTTTT	CASSLYRELFF
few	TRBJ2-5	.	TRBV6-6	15	TGTGCCAGCAGTTACCGGGGACGGATTCAAGAGACCCAGTACTTC	CASSYRGRIQETQYF
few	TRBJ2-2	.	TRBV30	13	TGTGCCTGGAGCCCGGGTTACACCGGGGAGCTGTTTTTT	CAWSPGYTGELFF
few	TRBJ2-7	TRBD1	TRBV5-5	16	TGTGCCAGCAGCTTGGATATGACAGGGTTTACCTACGAGCAGTACTTC	CASSLDMTGFTYEQYF
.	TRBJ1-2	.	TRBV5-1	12	TGCGCCAGCAGCACAAACAGGGATGGCTACACCTTC	CASSTNRDGYTF
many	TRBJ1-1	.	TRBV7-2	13	TGTGCCAGCAGCTTTAGTCAGGACACTGAAGCTTTCTTT	CASSFSQDTEAFF
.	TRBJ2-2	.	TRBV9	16	TGTGCCAGCAGCGTCAGTGGGGGACCGAACACCGGGGAGCTGTTTTTT	CASSVSGGPNTGELFF
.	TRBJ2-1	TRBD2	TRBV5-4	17	TGTGCCAGCAGCCCTACGTCCGCGGGAGGGCACTACAATGAGCAGTTCTTC	CASSPTSAGGHYNEQFF
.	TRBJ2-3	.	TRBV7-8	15	TGTGCCAGCAGCTTAATGGGTAGGGACACAGATACGCAGTATTTT	CASSLMGRDTDTQYF
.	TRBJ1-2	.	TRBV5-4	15	TGTGCCAGCAGCTCCCAAGGCCCTATGAACTATGGCTACACCTTC	CASSSQGPMNYGYTF
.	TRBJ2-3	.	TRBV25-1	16	TGTGCCAGCAGTGAATGGGGCGGGGCGGCCGCAGATACGCAGTATTTT	CASSEWGGAAADTQYF
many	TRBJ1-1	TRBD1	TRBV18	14	TGTGCCAGCTCACTGGACAGGGACAGCACTGAAGCTTTCTTT	CASSLDRDSTEAFF
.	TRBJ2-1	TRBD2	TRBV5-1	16	TGCGCCAGCAGCGTGGCCGGCGGGGGGACGTACAATGAGCAGTTCTTC	CASSVAGGGTYNEQFF
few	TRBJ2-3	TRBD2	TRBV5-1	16	TGCGCCAGCAGAGACCCGAGCGGGAGAGAGGCAGATACGCAGTATTTT	CASRDPSGREADTQYF
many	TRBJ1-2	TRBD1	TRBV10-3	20	TGTGCCATCAGAATGAGGGGGGCTCCGGGACAGGGGATCGGGAGAGATGGCTACACCTTC	CAIRMRGAPGQGIGRDGYTF
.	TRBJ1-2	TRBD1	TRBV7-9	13	TGTGCCAGCAGCTTCGACAGGGGGGGAGGCTACACCTTC	CASSFDRGGGYTF
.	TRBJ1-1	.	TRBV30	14	TGTGCCTGGAGTGTACGGGGGGCTGAAACTGAAGCTTTCTTT	CAWSVRGAETEAFF
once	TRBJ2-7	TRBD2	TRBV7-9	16	TGTGCCAGCAGCTCTCCTAGCGGGGGGCTCACCTACGAGCAGTACTTC	CASSSPSGGLTYEQYF
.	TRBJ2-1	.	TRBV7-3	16	TGTGCCAGCAGCTTTGCCGGACAGAACTCCTACAATGAGCAGTTCTTC	CASSFAGQNSYNEQFF
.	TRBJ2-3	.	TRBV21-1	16	TGTGCCAGCAGCAGCCTGAAAAGGGGGCCAACAGATACGCAGTATTTT	CASSSLKRGPTDTQYF
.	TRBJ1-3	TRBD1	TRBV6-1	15	TGTGCCAGCAGGGATGACAGGGGTAATCCAAACACCATATATTTT	CASRDDRGNPNTIYF
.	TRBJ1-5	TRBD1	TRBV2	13	TGTGCCAGCAGGGGGACAGGGGATCAGCCCCAGCATTTT	CASRGTGDQPQHF
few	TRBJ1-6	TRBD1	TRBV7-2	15	TGTGCCAGCAGCCCGGGACAGGGGTGGAATTCACCCCTCCACTTT	CASSPGQGWNSPLHF
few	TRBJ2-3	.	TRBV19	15	TGTGCCAGTAGTCAAACAGGGCAGGAGGTGGATACGCAGTATTTT	CASSQTGQEVDTQYF
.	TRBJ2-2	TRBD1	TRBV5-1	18	TGCGCCAGCAGCTCCCGGGACAGGGCCTCTATTTTCACCGGGGAGCTGTTTTTT	CASSSRDRASIFTGELFF
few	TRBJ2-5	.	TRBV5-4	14	TGTGCCAGCAGCCAAGATGCCCGGCAAGAGACCCAGTACTTC	CASSQDARQETQYF
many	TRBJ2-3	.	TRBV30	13	TGTGCCTGGAGTGTACGGCGGCTAGATACGCAGTATTTT	CAWSVRRLDTQYF
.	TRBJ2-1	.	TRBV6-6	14	TGTGCCAGTGAGAGAGGTGGATCCTACAATGAGCAGTTCTTC	CASERGGSYNEQFF
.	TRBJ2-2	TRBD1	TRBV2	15	TGTGCCAGCAGTCCCCAGGGGGCCGGGACCGGGGAGCTGTTTTTT	CASSPQGAGTGELFF
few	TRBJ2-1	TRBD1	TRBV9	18	TGTGCCAGCAGCGTAGCCCTCCGGGACAGCCGCCCAAACAATGAGCAGTTCTTC	CASSVALRDSRPNNEQFF
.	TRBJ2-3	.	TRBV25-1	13	TGTGCCAGCAGGGAGGGCCGCACAGATACGCAGTATTTT	CASREGRTDTQYF
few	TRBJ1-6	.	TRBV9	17	TGTGCCAGCAGCGTAGGTGGCGGAGGGGTTTCGGGTTCACCCCTCCACTTT	CASSVGGGGVSGSPLHF
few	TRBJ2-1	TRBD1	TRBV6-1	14	TGTGCCAGCAATGTAAGGGGGCTTGGGAATGAGCAGTTCTTC	CASNVRGLGNEQFF
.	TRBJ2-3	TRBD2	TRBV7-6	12	TGTGCCAGCAGCTTGACTAGCGATACGCAGTATTTT	CASSLTSDTQYF
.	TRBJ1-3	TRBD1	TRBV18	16	TGTGCCAGCTCACCACCGGGACAGAGCTCTGGAAACACCATATATTTT	CASSPPGQSSGNTIYF
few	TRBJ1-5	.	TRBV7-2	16	TGTGCCAGCAGCTTAGCAGGGCTGGAAGGCAATCAGCCCCAGCATTTT	CASSLAGLEGNQPQHF
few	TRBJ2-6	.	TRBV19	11	TGTGCCCCTGGTGGGGCCAACGTCCTGACTTTC	CAPGGANVLTF
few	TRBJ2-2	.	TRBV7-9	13	TGTGCCAGCACCGACAGGGAGGTCGGGGAGCTGTTTTTT	CASTDREVGELFF